This record concerns one T cell receptor (beta chain) sequence. Clones were read by immunoSEQ multiplex PCR, and TCRdb kept only the in-frame ones, dropping some. Of approximately 82,000 clones listed, 93% are singletons. The record originates from a study of cytomegalovirus exposure and HLA in healthy donors. Material for sequencing was PBMCs. The source is a man younger than 35 in good health and CMV-seronegative.

This chain's CDR3 is CASSRPQGGEYGEQYF. Written as DNA, the CDR3 is TGTGCCAGCAGTCGACCACAGGGGGGGGAATATGGCGAGCAGTACTTC. The V and J genes are TRBV5-6 and TRBJ2-7; weak D call: TRBD1 (8 bases). The V gene lost 5 bases and the J gene lost 6 bases, with 24 bases spanning the gap. This CDR3 has 16 residues. The germline V gene encodes CDR1 SGHDT and CDR2 YYEEEE.